These 9 T cell receptor beta chains share one sample of origin, sequenced in a study of synovial regulatory T cells in juvenile arthritis (dated by TCRdb to about 2015). The method behind the library was the immunoSEQ multiplex PCR assay. Held by TCRdb, this immuneACCESS table contains in-frame sequences only and omits some clones. Under half of the omission traces to an unresolved V gene where checked; the cause of the rest is unknown. The sample's table covers 9,900 or so clones. The top ten hold less than 0.75% of the sample. The sequenced material came from Treg cells from blood. Taken with the paper, the label for cell subset or site translates to: remaining (HLA-DR-negative) circulating blood Treg cells. The source is a donor younger than 30 with juvenile idiopathic arthritis.

This CDR3 reads CASSLSGTGPFSGANVLTF. The V call is TRBV28, the J call TRBJ2-6; TCRdb's D call of TRBD1 is untestable without DNA. The CDR3 runs 19 residues. A DNA sequence was not provided. Per the germline V gene, CDR1 is MDHEN and CDR2 is SYDVKM.

The genes are TRBV9 and TRBJ1-2. Germline V gene data show CDR1 as SGDLS and CDR2 as YYNGEE. The CDR3 covers 12 residues. No DNA sequence was recorded. The chain's CDR3 is CASSVGGYGYTF.

V usage is TRBV5-5 and J usage is TRBJ2-3. The CDR3 length is 17 residues. DNA is not on record. CDR1 is SGHKS, CDR2 YYEKEE, per germline (reference sequence). This CDR3 is CASSLWVEVGTTDTQYF.

The chain recombines TRBV7-2 with TRBJ2-3; the TCRdb D gene call, TRBD2, has no DNA to confirm it. The germline gives CDR1 SGHTA, CDR2 FQGNSA. The CDR3 totals 16 residues. The entry carries no DNA sequence. CDR3 amino acids: CASSLSSGGAAYTQYF.

The gene calls are TRBV7-2 and TRBJ1-3; the TCRdb call, TRBD1, lacks DNA for checking. The CDR3 loop spans 16 amino acids. DNA is not on record. Per the germline V gene, CDR1 is SGHTA and CDR2 is FQGNSA. The CDR3: CASSQRQGRSGNTIYF.

The chain has TRBV30 and TRBJ2-2; lacking DNA, the TRBD2 call made by TCRdb goes unchecked. CDR1 and CDR2 (germline): GTSNPN, SVGIG (reference sequence). The CDR3 is 16 residues long. No DNA accompanies this entry. Here the CDR3 reads CAWSNLGRGATGELFF. Together with reference TRBV30 and TRBJ2-2, the CDR3 gives the full variable domain: SQTIHQWPATLVQPVGSPLSLECTVEGTSNPNLYWYRQAAGRGLQLLFYSVGIGQISSEVPQNLSASRPQDRQFILSSKKLLLSDSGFYLCAWSNLGRGATGELFFGEGSRLTVL.

The V and J genes are TRBV7-9 and TRBJ2-2. The CDR3 is made up of 19 amino acids. The DNA is not on file. Germline CDR1 reads SEHNR; CDR2 reads FQNEAQ (reference sequence). The CDR3 region is CASSLHTGHLNGATGELFF.

The CDR3 loop reads CSVPAGGGETQYF. The rearrangement uses TRBV29-1 and TRBJ2-5. In germline, CDR1 is SQVTM, CDR2 ANQGSEA. This CDR3 contains 13 residues. Nucleotide data are not available.

This rearrangement joins TRBV2 to TRBJ2-1; TCRdb reports TRBD1, a call that lacks DNA to check it against. Per the germline V gene, CDR1 is SNHLY and CDR2 is FYNNEI. The CDR3 length is 17 residues. No nucleotide data were recorded. The CDR3 spells CASRGDRGVGSYNEQFF.